Shown below are 30 T cell receptor beta chains from a single sample sequenced in a study of T cells after yellow fever vaccination. TCRdb itself ran the 5' RACE reads through MiXCR, one entry per CDR3 protein. The sample records approximately 93,000 distinct CDR3 sequences, under 7% being singletons. The input for sequencing was CD8+ T cells sorted from PBMCs, taken 10 days after the yellow fever booster vaccination. The receptor set was obtained from a man aged 18 to 30 who received the YFV17D yellow fever vaccine.

The chain joins TRBV4-3 to TRBJ2-7, with D hard to call. The CDR3 runs to 8 residues. The germline gives CDR1 LGHNA, CDR2 YSLEER. Trimming cost V 11 bases and J 6 bases, with 5 bases left between them. The chain's CDR3 is CALIEQYV. CDR3 bases: TGCGCCCTCATCGAGCAGTACGTC.

The V gene is TRBV5-5, the J gene TRBJ2-3, with D unclear. This CDR3 is 17 amino acids long. CDR1 SGHKS and CDR2 YYEKEE come from the germline V gene (reference sequence). The V gene lost 2 bases and the J gene lost 2 bases, with 18 bases spanning the gap. CDR3 coding DNA: TGTGCCAGCAGCTTTTATCCAACCTCGCGTCTCACAGATACGCAGTATTTT. Protein product: CASSFYPTSRLTDTQYF.

This clonotype turned up a few times. The rearrangement joins TRBV27 to TRBJ1-1, with 9 nucleotides matching TRBD1. J gave up 4 bases and V 0 bases, and 6 bases lay outside the gene matches. The CDR3 extends over 16 amino acids. In germline, CDR1 is MNHEY, CDR2 SMNVEV (reference sequence). CDR3 region: CASSLSGQGRSTEAFF. For the CDR3, the DNA is TGTGCCAGCAGTTTATCGGGACAGGGTCGTAGCACTGAAGCTTTCTTT.

This clonotype was counted only a few times. The chain couples TRBV2 to TRBJ2-7; possibly TRBD2 for D (6 bases). Germline values: CDR1 SNHLY, CDR2 FYNNEI. V lost 7 bases, J lost 7 bases, and 17 bases lay in between. This CDR3 region has 13 residues. CDR3 bases: TGTGCCAGCATGGGAGGTCCCGCTGGGGAGCAGTACGTC. This translates into CASMGGPAGEQYV.

CDR3 sequence: CASRTWPEPYNEQFF. In DNA, the CDR3 is TGTGCCAGCAGGACCTGGCCGGAACCCTACAATGAGCAGTTCTTC. The chain uses TRBV5-5 and TRBJ2-1; no reliable D call. With 5 bases removed from V and 2 bases from J, the gap between germline ends came to 14 bases. The CDR3 totals 15 residues. Germline V gene data show CDR1 as SGHKS and CDR2 as YYEKEE (reference sequence).

This sequence joins TRBV5-4 and TRBJ2-1; 9 nucleotides align to TRBD2. CDR1 and CDR2 from the germline V gene are SGHNT and YYREEE (reference sequence). After removal of 4 bases from V and 0 bases from J, the junction contained 2 bases not matched to a gene. The CDR3 is 15 residues long. The CDR3 DNA is TGTGCCAGCAGCGCGGGGGGGGGCTCCTACAATGAGCAGTTCTTC. Amino acids: CASSAGGGSYNEQFF.

This clonotype was recorded a few times. This chain connects TRBV19 to TRBJ1-1; D gene ambiguous. The germline V and J ends were trimmed by 3 bases and 0 bases, with 8 bases remaining between them. The CDR3 is made up of 14 amino acids. The germline V gene has CDR1 LNHDA and CDR2 SQIVND (reference sequence). CDR3 DNA: TGTGCCAGTAGTATGATCCAGCTGAACACTGAAGCTTTCTTT. Translating it yields CASSMIQLNTEAFF.

On this clonotype itself: At one end, the junction sequence differs from germline, possibly due to a read error. The rearrangement links TRBV7-9 to TRBJ2-3; maybe TRBD2 (5 bases). This CDR3 spans 15 amino acids. Germline V gene lookup returns CDR1 SEHNR and CDR2 FQNEAQ (reference sequence). As DNA, the CDR3 is TGTGCCAGCAGCCTAGGACTCAAAGACGCGAATACGGAGTATTTT. Amino acid sequence: CASSLGLKDANTEYF.

This clonotype was detected only a few times. The rearrangement links TRBV7-2 to TRBJ2-1, with D perhaps TRBD1 or TRBD2 (6 bases each). Germline V gene lookup returns CDR1 SGHTA and CDR2 FQGNSA. With 5 bases removed from V and 2 bases from J, the gap between germline ends came to 16 bases. CDR3 length equals 16 residues. CDR3 region: CASSPNWGATYNEQFF. CDR3 coding DNA: TGTGCCAGCAGCCCCAACTGGGGGGCCACCTACAATGAGCAGTTCTTC.

Only a few counts were recorded for this clonotype. The chain combines TRBV27 with TRBJ2-7; D is tentatively TRBD1 or TRBD2 (5 bases each). The germline V and J ends were trimmed by 3 bases and 3 bases, with 9 bases remaining between them. Germline CDR1 MNHEY, CDR2 SMNVEV (reference sequence). CDR3 length equals 13 residues. The CDR3 region is CASSFRDGYEQYV. The CDR3 nucleotides are TGTGCCAGCAGTTTTAGGGACGGCTACGAGCAGTACGTC.

This clonotype showed up just a few times. The chain combines TRBV12-3 or TRBV12-4 with TRBJ1-2; 10 bases match TRBD1. The CDR3 covers 17 residues. The V segment lost 3 bases and the J segment 8 bases; nucleotides outside the gene matches: 15. CDR3 bases: TGTGCCAGCAGTTTTTCCCGGGACAGGGGTAGTTTGCGGGGCTACACCTTC. It is translated as CASSFSRDRGSLRGYTF.

This clonotype came up a few times. The chain uses TRBV7-2 and TRBJ2-7; TRBD2 agrees at 14 bases. V shed 4 bases and J 7 bases; nucleotides not matched to a gene: 9. The CDR3 is 16 amino acids. Germline CDR1 is SGHTA and CDR2 is FQGNSA. CDR3 sequence (DNA): TGTGCCAGCAGCTACCGGACTAGCGGGGGGCACTGGGAGCAGTACTTC. Translation gives CASSYRTSGGHWEQYF.

This rearrangement joins TRBV9 to TRBJ2-3; D may be TRBD2 (6 bases). Trimming left V 3 bases short and J 2 bases short, with 16 bases between. Looked up from germline, CDR1 is SGDLS and CDR2 is YYNGEE. The CDR3 covers 16 residues. CDR3 region: CASSAPRERPTDTQYF. The CDR3 nucleotides read TGTGCCAGCAGCGCTCCCCGGGAGCGGCCCACAGATACGCAGTATTTT.

V usage is TRBV30 and J usage is TRBJ2-7, with D possibly matching TRBD2 (6 bases). This CDR3 comprises 14 residues. Per germline, CDR1 GTSNPN and CDR2 SVGIG (reference sequence). Trimming left V 2 bases short and J 3 bases short, with 14 bases between. The CDR3 coding sequence is TGTGCCTGGAGTACTATCGGGACTTACTACGAGCAGTACTTC. Its protein product is CAWSTIGTYYEQYF.

This clonotype has a handful of counts. This chain connects TRBV29-1 to TRBJ2-3; D might be TRBD1 (5 bases). The CDR3 consists of 13 residues. Per the germline V gene, CDR1 is SQVTM and CDR2 is ANQGSEA. The V end was cut by 4 bases, the J end by 3 bases, with 11 bases between. The CDR3 is CSVVPTETDTQYF. The CDR3 nucleotides are TGCAGCGTTGTCCCGACAGAGACAGATACGCAGTATTTT.

The chain joins TRBV12-3 or TRBV12-4 to TRBJ2-2, with no clear D. The V gene lost 1 base and the J gene lost 5 bases, with 8 bases spanning the gap. The CDR3 sequence is 14 residues long. The CDR3: CASSLELGTGELFF. In DNA form, the CDR3 reads TGTGCCAGCAGTTTAGAACTCGGGACCGGGGAGCTGTTTTTT.

This clonotype was observed a handful of times. This rearrangement joins TRBV7-2 to TRBJ2-3; D remains unclear. This CDR3 region has 13 residues. The germline CDR1 and CDR2 sequences are SGHTA and FQGNSA. Trimming took 4 bases from V and 5 from J, leaving 10 bases between them. This CDR3 is CASSYAPLDTQYF. The CDR3 nucleotides read TGTGCCAGCAGCTACGCCCCTCTAGATACGCAGTATTTT.

This clonotype was counted only a few times. The CDR3 nucleotides are TGCAGTGCTCGGGACGGCAATCAGCCCCAGCATTTT. Translation gives CSARDGNQPQHF. The chain joins TRBV20-1 to TRBJ1-5, with D perhaps TRBD1 (5 bases). Trimming stripped 5 bases from V and 2 bases from J, with 7 bases between. CDR3 length: 12 amino acids. Germline CDR1 is DFQATT and CDR2 is SNEGSKA (reference sequence).

The chain recombines TRBV7-2 with TRBJ1-5; D not certain. The germline CDR1 and CDR2 sequences are SGHTA and FQGNSA. V lost 4 bases, J lost 0 bases, and 10 bases lay in between. This CDR3 has 15 residues. The CDR3, as DNA: TGTGCCAGCAGCTCCCGGTCTTTTAGCAATCAGCCCCAGCATTTT. This sequence encodes CASSSRSFSNQPQHF.

The sample holds a few counts of this clonotype. V gene TRBV10-2 combines with J gene TRBJ2-7; perhaps TRBD2 as D (6 bases). The V and J ends lost 7 bases and 0 bases respectively, with 13 bases between them. Germline CDR1 reads WSHSY; CDR2 reads SAAADI. This CDR3 has 14 residues. The CDR3 region has the DNA TGCGCCAGCACTATCTGGGGAGGCTCCTACGAGCAGTACTTC. This sequence encodes CASTIWGGSYEQYF.

This clonotype appeared a few times. CDR3 amino acids: CATSRSPLGTGSQETQYF. CDR3 nucleotides: TGTGCCACCAGCAGATCACCCCTGGGCACTGGCTCACAAGAGACCCAGTACTTC. V gene TRBV15 combines with J gene TRBJ2-5; no reliable D call. The V gene's germline CDR1 is LNHNV and CDR2 YYDKDF (reference sequence). The CDR3 covers 18 residues. V was shortened by 2 bases and J by 2 bases, with 21 bases between the two germline ends.

The chain couples TRBV29-1 to TRBJ1-1, with TRBD1 matching over 8 bases. The CDR3 length is 15 residues. Germline values: CDR1 SQVTM, CDR2 ANQGSEA. After removal of 2 bases from V and 5 bases from J, the junction contained 10 bases not matched to a gene. This chain's CDR3 is CSVETGGEVGTEAFF. CDR3 DNA sequence: TGCAGCGTTGAAACAGGGGGTGAAGTGGGGACTGAAGCTTTCTTT.

The chain is built from TRBV5-1 and TRBJ2-2, with 8 positions matching TRBD1. CDR3 length: 18 residues. The germline V gene has CDR1 SGHRS and CDR2 YFSETQ. The V gene end was trimmed by 3 bases and the J gene end by 1 base; junction bases not matched to a gene: 11. The CDR3 here is CASSSILEGTGNTGELFF. Here the CDR3 DNA reads TGCGCCAGCAGCTCAATTTTGGAAGGGACAGGGAACACCGGGGAGCTGTTTTTT.

V is TRBV6-6 and J is TRBJ1-5; perhaps TRBD1 as D (6 bases). V was shortened by 4 bases and J by 3 bases, with 10 bases between the two germline ends. The CDR3 totals 14 residues. CDR1 and CDR2 (germline): MNHNY, SVGAGI (reference sequence). CDR3: CASSWRDTNQPQHF. CDR3 in DNA: TGTGCCAGCAGTTGGCGGGACACCAATCAGCCCCAGCATTTT.

The chain joins TRBV29-1 to TRBJ2-5; 9 bases are shared with TRBD2. Per germline, CDR1 SQVTM and CDR2 ANQGSEA. There are 13 residues in the CDR3. Trimming at V came to 3 bases and at J to 3 bases, leaving 2 bases not matched to a gene. The CDR3 DNA follows: TGCAGCGTTGATAGGACTAGCGAAGAGACCCAGTACTTC. This codes for CSVDRTSEETQYF.

This clonotype occurred a few times. In DNA, the CDR3 is TGCGCCAGCAGCCACCCTGGACAGGTCTATAATTCACCCCTCCACTTT. Protein: CASSHPGQVYNSPLHF. V usage is TRBV4-1 and J usage is TRBJ1-6, with 7 bases lining up with TRBD1. Germline CDR1 reads MGHRA; CDR2 reads YSYEKL. V gave up 3 bases and J gave up 3 bases; unmatched junction bases: 5. The CDR3 loop spans 16 amino acids.

This clonotype turned up a few times. V gene TRBV24-1 combines with J gene TRBJ1-5, with 10 bases matching TRBD1. The CDR3 has 19 amino acids. Losses at the gene ends were 1 base for V and 2 bases for J; bases not matched to a gene: 10. Germline CDR1 reads KGHDR; CDR2 reads SFDVKD. The CDR3 protein is CATSDLGTGAETCNQPQHF. CDR3 nucleotide sequence: TGTGCCACCAGTGATTTAGGGACAGGGGCCGAAACCTGCAATCAGCCCCAGCATTTT.

V and J are TRBV29-1 and TRBJ2-4; weak D call: TRBD1 (6 bases). CDR1 and CDR2 (germline): SQVTM, ANQGSEA. The CDR3 contains 13 residues. The V end lost 2 bases, the J end lost 5 bases, and 10 bases lay between the germline ends. DNA of the CDR3: TGCAGCGTTGAAAGGACAGAAGAAAACATTCAGTACTTC. Translated: CSVERTEENIQYF.

The chain carries TRBV20-1 and TRBJ1-5, with TRBD1 matching 9 bases. Looked up from germline, CDR1 is DFQATT and CDR2 is SNEGSKA (reference sequence). CDR3 length: 17 residues. Unmatched junction bases numbered 16, after V lost 6 bases and J lost 4 bases. For the CDR3, the DNA is TGCAGTGCGGCCAAAGGGACAGGGCTACGACTTAATCAGCCCCAGCATTTT. This translates into CSAAKGTGLRLNQPQHF.

Remarks on this clonotype: The junction shows a germline mismatch at one end, possibly a read error. The chain recombines TRBV23-1 with TRBJ2-2, with TRBD2 matching over 7 bases. TRBV23-1 is flagged as an ORF with uncertain function. The CDR3 length is 15 residues. In DNA form, the CDR3 reads TGCGCCTGCAGATTGGGAGGGAACAGGACCGGGGAGCTGTTTTTT. Its protein product is CACRLGGNRTGELFF.